The rows below give T cell receptor beta chains drawn from one sample of a study of spatial heterogeneity in lung cancer. MiXCR, applied by TCRdb to the 5' RACE reads, yields one record per CDR3 protein. This sample has 25,000 to 30,000 distinct CDR3 sequences, with around 7.5% found just once. The source was lung tumor tissue, collected at surgery. Source of these receptors: a male donor with early-stage non-small cell lung cancer. The CDR3 runs from the conserved cysteine through the conserved F or W.

CASSDGTGLYF	11	TRBV7-9
CASSQRTSGGPGETQYF	17	TRBV27
CASSSGGAGETQYF	14	TRBV5-6
CASSPGLTTTNEKLFF	16	TRBV19
CASSSPSGSGGWSYNSPLHF	20	TRBV28
CASSLNFVQNTEAFF	15	TRBV28
CASSVLAGYSGELFF	15	TRBV10-2
CASSLNGNNQPQHF	14	TRBV7-9
CASNPFRGYTGELFF	15	TRBV12-3/TRBV12-4
CASSLAGEAFF	11	TRBV12-3/TRBV12-4
CASRDVTDTQYF	12	TRBV6-2/TRBV6-3
CASSRTVRSYEQYF	14	TRBV12-3/TRBV12-4
CAIRAENTEAFF	12	TRBV10-3
CATSDLSPVGIDTQYF	16	TRBV24-1
CASSLDSYNEQFF	13	TRBV2
CASSSTGMRASNQPQHF	17	TRBV7-2
CASSLSASSGNTIYF	15	TRBV7-2
CASSWGSGQGNNEQFF	16	TRBV12-3/TRBV12-4
CATSDRGNSPLHF	13	TRBV10-1
CASSLESGAGTDTQYF	16	TRBV5-1
CSARDRLGTGGEQYF	15	TRBV20-1
CSARSAGGPADTQYF	15	TRBV20-1
CASSQDGDLAKNIQYF	16	TRBV4-3
CASSLTSTDTQYF	13	TRBV5-5
CASIPTGPDGGGQPQHF	17	TRBV6-2/TRBV6-3
CASSLVAAQETQYF	14	TRBV12-3/TRBV12-4
CSVTGGWNTEAFF	13	TRBV29-1
CASSFTGLGNTEAFF	15	TRBV7-2
CASSRDGGSDTEAFF	15	TRBV5-1
CASSLRAGTYNSPLHF	16	TRBV7-2
CASSLSGTGWSDEQFF	16	TRBV7-6
CSASRLGTDTQYF	13	TRBV20-1
CASSLMGAGEETQYF	15	TRBV7-2
CSAGQGSQPQHF	12	TRBV20-1
CASSLAFSRRPQYF	14	TRBV7-6
CASSHLTLTSSGTDTQYF	18	TRBV3-1
CASSWDRGNEKLFF	14	TRBV5-1
CAISEGQGDNEQFF	14	TRBV10-3